Shown below are 25 T cell receptor beta chains from a single sample sequenced in a study of blood T cell repertoires in COVID-19. Profiling relied on immunoSEQ multiplex PCR, and the TCRdb table lists in-frame clones only, not all of them. The sample includes about 250,000 clones, around 81% of them seen just once. The source material was peripheral blood. All receptors derive from a woman aged 60-70 years with active or convalescent COVID-19.

This clone was observed once. J is TRBJ2-7 and V is TRBV4-1, with TRBD1 as a possible D gene (5 bases). This CDR3 is built from 14 residues. Trimming left V 0 bases short and J 6 bases short, with 12 bases between. Germline values: CDR1 MGHRA, CDR2 YSYEKL. CDR3 in DNA: TGCGCCAGCAGCCAAGAGGGGCCTCTAGGCGAGCAGTACGTC. It encodes CASSQEGPLGEQYV.

The chain carries TRBV5-1 and TRBJ2-6, with D possibly being TRBD2 (6 bases). The CDR3 totals 16 residues. The germline gives CDR1 SGHRS, CDR2 YFSETQ. The ends were cut back, 0 bases at V and 2 bases at J, with 9 bases in the middle. The chain's CDR3 is CASSLGGEAGANVLTF. Here the CDR3 DNA reads TGCGCCAGCAGCTTGGGTGGGGAGGCTGGGGCCAACGTCCTGACTTTC.

This clone came up once. The chain links TRBV3-1 (or the pseudogene TRBV3-2) to TRBJ2-5; D ambiguous. V was pared by 2 bases and J by 5 bases, with 9 bases between. Germline CDR1 LGHDT, CDR2 YNNKEL (reference sequence). The CDR3 runs 13 residues. CDR3 sequence: CASSQREAETQYF. The CDR3 nucleotides read TGTGCCAGCAGCCAACGAGAGGCGGAGACCCAGTACTTC.

This clone was seen a single time. J is TRBJ2-7 and V is TRBV19; 7 bases are a match to TRBD1. The CDR3 is 14 residues long. The J segment lost 4 bases and the V segment lost 5 bases, leaving 8 bases of the junction unmatched. CDR1 is LNHDA and CDR2 is SQIVND in the germline V gene (reference sequence). CDR3 sequence: CASSPTGTDYEQYF. In nucleotides, the CDR3 is TGTGCCAGTAGTCCTACCGGGACAGATTACGAGCAGTACTTC.

This chain links TRBV14 with TRBJ1-1; 9 nucleotides match TRBD1. The V gene's germline CDR1 is SGHDN and CDR2 FVKESK. The CDR3 extends over 17 amino acids. The trim removed 2 bases at V and 1 base at J, leaving 8 bases unmatched. The CDR3 loop reads CASSQLGTGPENTEAFF. CDR3 DNA: TGTGCCAGCAGCCAACTCGGGACAGGGCCCGAGAACACTGAAGCTTTCTTT.

The gene calls are TRBV2 and TRBJ1-3, with D hard to call. Germline V gene lookup returns CDR1 SNHLY and CDR2 FYNNEI. The V gene lost 4 bases and the J gene lost 4 bases, with 11 bases spanning the gap. This CDR3 has 14 residues. Written as DNA, the CDR3 is TGTGCCAGCAGTGGGGCGAGGGCCGGAAACACCATATATTTT. It codes for CASSGARAGNTIYF.

The chain has TRBV29-1 and TRBJ1-1; a possible D gene is TRBD1 (5 bases). The CDR3 has 13 residues. Trimming stripped 4 bases from V and 3 bases from J, with 12 bases between. The germline gives CDR1 SQVTM, CDR2 ANQGSEA. CDR3 bases: TGCAGCGTTGTGTCAGGGTCCCACACTGAAGCTTTCTTT. Residues: CSVVSGSHTEAFF. The full variable domain, with the rest looked up from reference TRBV29-1 and TRBJ1-1, is SAVISQKPSRDICQRGTSLTIQCQVDSQVTMMFWYRQQPGQSLTLIATANQGSEATYESGFVIDKFPISRPNLTFSTLTVSNMSPEDSSIYLCSVVSGSHTEAFFGQGTRLTVV.

This chain uses TRBV6-5 with TRBJ1-5, with TRBD1 matching over 8 bases. Looked up from germline, CDR1 is MNHEY and CDR2 is SVGAGI. J lost 5 bases, V lost 6 bases, and 6 bases had no gene match. The CDR3 covers 14 residues. The CDR3 sequence: CASSSRQGYQPQHF. The CDR3 nucleotides are TGTGCCAGCAGCTCCCGACAGGGGTATCAGCCCCAGCATTTT.

The sample holds a few counts of this clone. This chain uses TRBV9 with TRBJ2-3, with 10 bases matching TRBD2. The CDR3 has 15 amino acids. CDR1 is SGDLS and CDR2 is YYNGEE in the germline V gene. After removal of 1 base from V and 4 bases from J, the junction contained 3 bases not matched to a gene. The CDR3: CASSVLAGVPDTQYF. CDR3 nucleotide sequence: TGTGCCAGCAGCGTACTAGCGGGGGTCCCAGATACGCAGTATTTT.

This sequence joins TRBV28 and TRBJ1-1; the D gene is possibly TRBD1 (6 bases). V was cut by 7 bases and J by 11 bases, with 29 bases left in between. CDR1 is MDHEN, CDR2 SYDVKM, per germline. The CDR3 loop spans 16 amino acids. CDR3 in DNA: TGTGCCAGCACAGAGGCGCGACCCTCGTCCACAGGGAGTGCTTTCTTT. Amino acid sequence: CASTEARPSSTGSAFF.

This chain links TRBV6-6 with TRBJ2-5; 8 bases map to TRBD1. Losses at the gene ends were 5 bases for V and 4 bases for J; bases not matched to a gene: 9. This CDR3 is 15 amino acids long. The germline CDR1 and CDR2 sequences are MNHNY and SVGAGI (reference sequence). The CDR3 protein is CASSQDRGVGETQYF. CDR3 nucleotide sequence: TGTGCCAGCAGTCAAGACAGGGGAGTAGGAGAGACCCAGTACTTC.

The gene calls are TRBV3-1 (or the pseudogene TRBV3-2) and TRBJ2-5, with TRBD2 as a possible D gene (5 bases). The CDR3 length is 14 residues. Germline V gives CDR1 LGHDT, CDR2 YNNKEL (reference sequence). V lost 11 bases and J 7 bases, leaving 23 bases between the germline ends. CDR3 protein: CASNQDLAWGTQYF. CDR3 coding DNA: TGTGCCTCTAACCAGGACCTAGCCTGGGGGACCCAGTACTTC.

The V call is TRBV9, the J call TRBJ1-5; D unclear. There are 16 residues in the CDR3. The germline V gene encodes CDR1 SGDLS and CDR2 YYNGEE. V lost 0 bases and J 0 bases, leaving 10 bases between the germline ends. Written as DNA, the CDR3 is TGTGCCAGCAGCGTAGGCGGGTCTGATAGCAATCAGCCCCAGCATTTT. Its protein is CASSVGGSDSNQPQHF.

This chain links TRBV7-3 with TRBJ2-2; 8 bases are shared with TRBD2. The germline V gene has CDR1 SGHTA and CDR2 FQGTGA. This CDR3 region has 18 residues. V dropped 0 bases and J dropped 7; count of bases not matched to a gene: 13. The CDR3 loop reads CASSLTGSAGVVYGELFF. Here the CDR3 DNA reads TGTGCCAGCAGCTTAACGGGGTCAGCGGGAGTCGTCTACGGGGAGCTGTTTTTT.

The genes are TRBV5-4 and TRBJ2-1; D is undetermined. The CDR3 is 13 amino acids. The V gene lost 0 bases and the J gene lost 8 bases, with 9 bases spanning the gap. Germline V gene lookup returns CDR1 SGHNT and CDR2 YYREEE (reference sequence). The CDR3 is CASSLGLTHEQFF. The CDR3 DNA is TGTGCCAGCAGCTTGGGACTCACCCATGAGCAGTTCTTC.

The gene calls are TRBV11-2 and TRBJ2-5, with 8 bases aligning to TRBD2. From germline, CDR1 is SGHAT and CDR2 FQNNGV. The CDR3 length is 15 residues. Germline trimming cut 1 base from V and 1 base from J; bases unmatched to any gene: 2. The chain's CDR3 is CASSLALAVQETQYF. DNA for the CDR3: TGTGCCAGCAGCTTAGCACTAGCGGTCCAAGAGACCCAGTACTTC.

The chain joins TRBV2 to TRBJ2-2; D is possibly TRBD2 (5 bases). Between the trimmed V and J ends, which lost 6 bases and 2 bases, there was a span of 10 bases. Germline CDR1 SNHLY, CDR2 FYNNEI. The CDR3 totals 14 residues. This chain's CDR3 is CASRASRNTGELFF. The CDR3 region has the DNA TGTGCCAGCAGGGCTAGCCGAAACACCGGGGAGCTGTTTTTT.

The chain carries TRBV19 and TRBJ2-1; TRBD1 matches 7 bases. Trimming took 8 bases from V and 2 from J; bases not matched to a gene: 3. Germline V gene data show CDR1 as LNHDA and CDR2 as SQIVND (reference sequence). This CDR3 spans 13 amino acids. CDR3 in amino acids: CASQTGPYNEQFF. The DNA for the CDR3 is TGTGCCAGTCAGACAGGGCCCTACAATGAGCAGTTCTTC.

This chain joins TRBV30 and TRBJ2-3, with 10 bases matching TRBD2. CDR3 length: 13 residues. Unmatched junction bases numbered 4, after V lost 4 bases and J lost 6 bases. Germline values: CDR1 GTSNPN, CDR2 SVGIG (reference sequence). DNA of the CDR3: TGTGCCTGGATAGCGGGAGGTCGGGATACGCAGTATTTT. Translation: CAWIAGGRDTQYF.

The chain uses TRBV6-1 and TRBJ2-1, with 16 bases matching TRBD2. J lost 4 bases, V lost 4 bases, and 10 bases had no gene match. Germline CDR1 and CDR2: MNHNS and SASEGT. This CDR3 spans 19 amino acids. The CDR3 reads CASSATIPGLAGGYNEQFF. CDR3 DNA sequence: TGTGCCAGCAGTGCTACTATTCCGGGACTAGCGGGAGGGTACAATGAGCAGTTCTTC.

This rearrangement joins TRBV7-9 to TRBJ1-1; 11 bases match TRBD1. CDR1 and CDR2 (germline): SEHNR, FQNEAQ (reference sequence). The V and J ends lost 4 bases and 1 base, in that order; junction bases with no gene match: 2. This CDR3 comprises 15 residues. CDR3 DNA sequence: TGTGCCAGCAGCTCGGGACAGGGGGGGAACACTGAAGCTTTCTTT. It is translated as CASSSGQGGNTEAFF. The full variable domain, rest sourced from reference TRBV7-9 and TRBJ1-1, is DTGVSQNPRHKITKRGQNVTFRCDPISEHNRLYWYRQTLGQGPEFLTYFQNEAQLEKSRLLSDRFSAERPKGSFSTLEIQRTEQGDSAMYLCASSSGQGGNTEAFFGQGTRLTVV.

This clone is a singleton in its sample. The chain employs TRBV16 and TRBJ2-1; 12 nucleotides line up with TRBD2. V was clipped by 7 bases and J by 7 bases; unmatched bases: 5. This CDR3 comprises 14 residues. From germline, CDR1 is KGHSY and CDR2 FQNENV. The CDR3 spells CASTGGLAGNEQFF. DNA for the CDR3: TGTGCCAGCACCGGGGGACTAGCGGGTAATGAGCAGTTCTTC.

The rearrangement uses TRBV19 and TRBJ1-4; 10 bases are a match to TRBD1. CDR3 size: 16 residues. The V gene end was trimmed by 1 base and the J gene end by 4 bases; junction bases not matched to a gene: 3. Germline assignment: CDR1 LNHDA and CDR2 SQIVND (reference sequence). CDR3 amino acids: CASSIAGTGDNEKLFF. Here the CDR3 DNA reads TGTGCCAGTAGTATAGCCGGGACAGGGGATAATGAAAAACTGTTTTTT.

V is TRBV19 and J is TRBJ2-2, with 7 bases lining up with TRBD2. In germline, CDR1 is LNHDA, CDR2 SQIVND (reference sequence). The CDR3 is 14 residues long. The V gene end was trimmed by 8 bases and the J gene end by 3 bases; junction bases not matched to a gene: 6. CDR3 DNA: TGTGCCAGTTCTTCCACTAGCGACACCGGGGAGCTGTTTTTT. It codes for CASSSTSDTGELFF.

The rearrangement joins TRBV12-5 to TRBJ2-7, with D uncertain. Per the germline V gene, CDR1 is LGHNT and CDR2 is FRNRAP. Trimming pared 0 bases from V and 8 bases from J, leaving 8 bases between. This CDR3 is 12 amino acids long. This CDR3 reads CASGLVPEQQYF. The CDR3 bases are TGTGCTAGTGGTTTGGTACCCGAGCAGCAGTACTTC.